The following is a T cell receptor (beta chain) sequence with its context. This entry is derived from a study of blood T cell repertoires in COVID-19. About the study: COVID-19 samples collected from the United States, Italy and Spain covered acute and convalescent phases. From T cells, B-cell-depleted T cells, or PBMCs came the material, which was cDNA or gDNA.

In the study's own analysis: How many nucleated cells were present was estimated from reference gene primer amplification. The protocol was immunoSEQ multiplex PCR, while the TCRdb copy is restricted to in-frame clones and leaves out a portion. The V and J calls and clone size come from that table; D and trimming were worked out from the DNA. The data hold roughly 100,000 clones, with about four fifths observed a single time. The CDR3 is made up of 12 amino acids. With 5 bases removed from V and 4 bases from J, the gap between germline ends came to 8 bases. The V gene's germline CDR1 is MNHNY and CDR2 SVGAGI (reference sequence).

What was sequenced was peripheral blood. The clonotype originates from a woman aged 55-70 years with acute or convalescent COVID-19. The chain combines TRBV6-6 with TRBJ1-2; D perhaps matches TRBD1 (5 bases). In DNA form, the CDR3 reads TGTGCCAGCAGTGGGGGAGGCTATGGCTACACCTTC. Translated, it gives CASSGGGYGYTF.